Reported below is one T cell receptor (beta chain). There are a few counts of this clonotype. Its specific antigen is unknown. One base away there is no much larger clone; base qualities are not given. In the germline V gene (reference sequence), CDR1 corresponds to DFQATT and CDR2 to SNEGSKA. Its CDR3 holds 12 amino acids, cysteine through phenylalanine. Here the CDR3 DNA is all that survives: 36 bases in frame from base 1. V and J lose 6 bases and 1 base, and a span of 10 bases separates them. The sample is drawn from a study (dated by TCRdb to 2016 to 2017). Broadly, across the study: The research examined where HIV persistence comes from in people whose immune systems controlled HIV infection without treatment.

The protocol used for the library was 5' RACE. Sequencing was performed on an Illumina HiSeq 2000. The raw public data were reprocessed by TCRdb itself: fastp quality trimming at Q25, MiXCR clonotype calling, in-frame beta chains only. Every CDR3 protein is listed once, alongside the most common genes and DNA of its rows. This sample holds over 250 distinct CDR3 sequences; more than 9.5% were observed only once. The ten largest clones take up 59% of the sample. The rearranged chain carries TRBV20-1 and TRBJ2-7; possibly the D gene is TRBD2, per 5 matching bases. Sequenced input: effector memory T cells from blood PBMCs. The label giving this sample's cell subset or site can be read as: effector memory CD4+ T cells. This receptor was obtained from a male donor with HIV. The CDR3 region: CSAQDSSYEQYF. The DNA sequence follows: TGCAGTGCCCAGGACTCATCCTACGAGCAGTACTTC.